This TCR beta chain was recovered during a study of blood T cell repertoires in COVID-19. Study-level information: The study drew acute and convalescent COVID-19 samples from the United States, Italy and Spain. Nucleic acid was either cDNA or gDNA, and it came from T cells, B-cell-depleted T cells, or PBMCs.

Original processing notes: Amplifying reference gene primers gave estimates of nucleated cell counts. This table comes from immunoSEQ multiplex PCR, and its TCRdb copy is limited to in-frame clones, with some not included. D and trimming come from the DNA, and the V and J calls and clone size come from that table. The sample carries approximately 30,000 clones, about 90% recorded once. V was trimmed by 0 bases and J by 8 bases, leaving 8 bases between them. Germline assignment: CDR1 SGHNT and CDR2 YENEEA. The CDR3 totals 13 residues. The sample taken for sequencing was peripheral blood. The chain recombines TRBV11-3 with TRBJ2-1, with unresolved D. This sequence was found in a human donor in a cohort sampled during active COVID-19. CDR3 amino acids: CASSLDMGDEQFF. Written as DNA, the CDR3 is TGTGCCAGCAGCTTAGATATGGGCGATGAGCAGTTCTTC.